This T cell receptor beta chain was observed in a study of PD-L1 blockade in urothelial cancer. The wider study: From 2014, patients received atezolizumab, given as 1,200 mg intravenously every 3 weeks. About 85% of the roughly 29 patients comprised males who had bladder-origin urothelial cancer. Across blood samples, T cells had a median count of roughly 140,000.

After removal of 6 bases from V and 8 bases from J, the junction contained 8 bases not matched to a gene. The CDR3 covers 15 residues. Germline V gene sequence: CDR1 MNHNY, CDR2 SVGAGI (reference sequence). The data were produced by immunoSEQ multiplex PCR, yet TCRdb's version contains in-frame clones alone and is incomplete. The table records 12,000 to 15,000 clones, around 87% of them present only once. The diagnosis in patients was locally advanced or metastatic urothelial carcinoma. The sequence came from a man between 65 and 85 years old with urothelial cancer. V usage is TRBV6-6 and J usage is TRBJ2-1, with 12 bases that match TRBD1. The sequenced sample was PBMCs, obtained around atezolizumab (anti-PD-L1) treatment. CDR3 region: CASSSRDRGPDEQFF. As DNA, the CDR3 is TGTGCCAGCAGCTCCCGGGACAGGGGGCCCGATGAGCAGTTCTTC.